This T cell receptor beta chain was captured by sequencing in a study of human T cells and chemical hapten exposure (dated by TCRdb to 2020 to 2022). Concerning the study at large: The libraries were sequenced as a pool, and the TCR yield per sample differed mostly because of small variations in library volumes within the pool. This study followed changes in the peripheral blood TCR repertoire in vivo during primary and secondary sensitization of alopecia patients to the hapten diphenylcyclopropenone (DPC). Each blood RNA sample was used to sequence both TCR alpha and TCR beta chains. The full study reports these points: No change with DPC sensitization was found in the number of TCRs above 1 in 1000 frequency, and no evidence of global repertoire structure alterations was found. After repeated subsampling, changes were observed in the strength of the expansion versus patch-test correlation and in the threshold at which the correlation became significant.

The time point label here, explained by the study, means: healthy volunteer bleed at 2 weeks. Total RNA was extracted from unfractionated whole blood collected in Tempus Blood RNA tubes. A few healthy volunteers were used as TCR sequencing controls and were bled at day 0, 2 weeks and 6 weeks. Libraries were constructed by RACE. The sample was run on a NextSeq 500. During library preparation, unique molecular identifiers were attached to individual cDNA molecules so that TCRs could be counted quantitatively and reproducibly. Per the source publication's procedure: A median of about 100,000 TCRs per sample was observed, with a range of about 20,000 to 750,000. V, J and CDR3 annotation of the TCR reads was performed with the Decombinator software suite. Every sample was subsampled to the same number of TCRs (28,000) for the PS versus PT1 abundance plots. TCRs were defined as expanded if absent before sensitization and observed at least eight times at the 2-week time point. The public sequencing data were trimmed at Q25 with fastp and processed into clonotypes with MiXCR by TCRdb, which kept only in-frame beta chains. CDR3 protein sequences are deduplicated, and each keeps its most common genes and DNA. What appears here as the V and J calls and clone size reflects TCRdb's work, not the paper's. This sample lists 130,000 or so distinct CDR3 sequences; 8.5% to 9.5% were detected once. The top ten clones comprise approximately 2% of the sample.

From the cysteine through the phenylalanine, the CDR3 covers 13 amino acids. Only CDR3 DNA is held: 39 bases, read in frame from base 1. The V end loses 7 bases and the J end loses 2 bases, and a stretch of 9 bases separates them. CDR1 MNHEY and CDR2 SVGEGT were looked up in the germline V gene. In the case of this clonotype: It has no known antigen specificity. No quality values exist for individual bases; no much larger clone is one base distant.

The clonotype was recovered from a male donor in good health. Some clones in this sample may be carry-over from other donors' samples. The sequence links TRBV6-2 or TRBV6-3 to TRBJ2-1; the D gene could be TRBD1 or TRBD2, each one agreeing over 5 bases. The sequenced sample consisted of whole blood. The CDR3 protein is CASTRDPYNEQFF. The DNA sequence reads TGTGCCAGCACTCGGGACCCCTACAATGAGCAGTTCTTC.